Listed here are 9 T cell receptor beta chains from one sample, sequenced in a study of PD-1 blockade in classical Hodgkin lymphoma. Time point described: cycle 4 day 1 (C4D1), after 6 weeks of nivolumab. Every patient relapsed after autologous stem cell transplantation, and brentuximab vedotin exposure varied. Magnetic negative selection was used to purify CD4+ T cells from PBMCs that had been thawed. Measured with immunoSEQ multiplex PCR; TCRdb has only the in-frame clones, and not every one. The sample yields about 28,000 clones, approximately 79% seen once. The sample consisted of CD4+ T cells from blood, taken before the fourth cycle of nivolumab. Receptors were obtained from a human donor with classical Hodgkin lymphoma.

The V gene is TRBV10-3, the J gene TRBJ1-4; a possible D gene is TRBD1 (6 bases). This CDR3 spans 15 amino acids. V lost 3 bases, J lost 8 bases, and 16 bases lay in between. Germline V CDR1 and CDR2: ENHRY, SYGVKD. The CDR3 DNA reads TGTGCCATCAGTGATCGGCAGGGGTGGAACGAAAAACTGTTTTTT. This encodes CAISDRQGWNEKLFF.

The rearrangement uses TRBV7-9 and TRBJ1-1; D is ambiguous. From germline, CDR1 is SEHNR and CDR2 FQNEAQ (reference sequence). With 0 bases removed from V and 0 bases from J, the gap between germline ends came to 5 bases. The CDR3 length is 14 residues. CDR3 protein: CASSLAGVNTEAFF. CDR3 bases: TGTGCCAGCAGCTTAGCCGGCGTGAACACTGAAGCTTTCTTT.

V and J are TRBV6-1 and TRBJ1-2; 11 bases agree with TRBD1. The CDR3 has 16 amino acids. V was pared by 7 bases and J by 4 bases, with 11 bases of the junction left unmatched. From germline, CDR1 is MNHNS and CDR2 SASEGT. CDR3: CASTEFGQGAGYGYTF. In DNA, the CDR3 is TGTGCCAGCACTGAGTTTGGACAGGGGGCTGGCTATGGCTACACCTTC.

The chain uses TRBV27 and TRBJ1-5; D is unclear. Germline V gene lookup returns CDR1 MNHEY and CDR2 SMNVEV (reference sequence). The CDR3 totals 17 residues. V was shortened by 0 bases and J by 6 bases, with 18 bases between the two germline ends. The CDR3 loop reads CASSLSGGTVLGQPQHF. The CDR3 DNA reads TGTGCCAGCAGTTTATCGGGTGGCACAGTATTAGGTCAGCCCCAGCATTTT.

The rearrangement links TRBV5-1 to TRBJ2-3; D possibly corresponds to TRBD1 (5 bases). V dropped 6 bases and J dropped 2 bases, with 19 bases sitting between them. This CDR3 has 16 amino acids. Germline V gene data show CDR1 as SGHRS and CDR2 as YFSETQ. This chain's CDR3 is CASKKGVAVNTDTQYF. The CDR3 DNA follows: TGCGCCAGCAAAAAAGGGGTCGCCGTCAACACAGATACGCAGTATTTT.

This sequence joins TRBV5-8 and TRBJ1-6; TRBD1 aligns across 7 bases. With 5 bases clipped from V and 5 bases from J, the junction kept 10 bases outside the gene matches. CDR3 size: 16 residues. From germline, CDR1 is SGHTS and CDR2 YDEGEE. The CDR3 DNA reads TGTGCCAGCAGGTCGGGAGGGGGCTTCGATAATTCACCCCTCCACTTT. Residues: CASRSGGGFDNSPLHF.

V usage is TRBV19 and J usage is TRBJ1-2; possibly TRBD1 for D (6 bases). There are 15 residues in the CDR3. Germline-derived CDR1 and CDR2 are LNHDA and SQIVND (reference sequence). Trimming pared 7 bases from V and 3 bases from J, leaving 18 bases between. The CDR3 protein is CASIPSLGAHYGYTF. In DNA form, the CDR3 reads TGTGCCAGTATCCCCAGCCTGGGGGCCCACTATGGCTACACCTTC.

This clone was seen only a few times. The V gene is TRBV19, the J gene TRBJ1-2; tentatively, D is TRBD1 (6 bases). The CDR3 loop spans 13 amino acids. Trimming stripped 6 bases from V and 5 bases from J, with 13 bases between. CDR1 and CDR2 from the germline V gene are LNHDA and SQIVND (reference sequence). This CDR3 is CASRLQGDYGYTF. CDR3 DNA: TGTGCCAGTAGATTACAGGGTGATTATGGCTACACCTTC.

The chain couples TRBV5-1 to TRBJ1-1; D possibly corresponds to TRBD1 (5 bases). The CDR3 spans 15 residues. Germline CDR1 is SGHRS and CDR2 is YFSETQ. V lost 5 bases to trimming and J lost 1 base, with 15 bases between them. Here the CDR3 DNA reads TGCGCCAGCAGGCAAAACAGGTTAACGAACACTGAAGCTTTCTTT. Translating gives CASRQNRLTNTEAFF.